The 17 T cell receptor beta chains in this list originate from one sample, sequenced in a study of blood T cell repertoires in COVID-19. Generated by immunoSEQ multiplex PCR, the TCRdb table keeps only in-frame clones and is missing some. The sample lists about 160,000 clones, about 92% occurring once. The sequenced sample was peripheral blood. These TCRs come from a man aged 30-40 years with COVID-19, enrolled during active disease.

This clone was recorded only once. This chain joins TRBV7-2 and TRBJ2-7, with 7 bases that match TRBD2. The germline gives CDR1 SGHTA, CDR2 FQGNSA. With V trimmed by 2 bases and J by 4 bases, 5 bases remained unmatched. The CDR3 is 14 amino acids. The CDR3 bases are TGTGCCAGCAGCTTACTAGCGGAGATTTACGAGCAGTACTTC. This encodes CASSLLAEIYEQYF. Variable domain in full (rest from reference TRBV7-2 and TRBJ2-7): GAGVSQSPSNKVTEKGKDVELRCDPISGHTALYWYRQSLGQGLEFLIYFQGNSAPDKSGLPSDRFSAERTGGSVSTLTIQRTQQEDSAVYLCASSLLAEIYEQYFGPGTRLTVT.

The CDR3 spells CASSSSGVIVSYEQYF. Written as DNA, the CDR3 is TGTGCCAGCAGCTCCTCGGGAGTCATCGTCTCCTACGAGCAGTACTTC. V gene TRBV11-2 combines with J gene TRBJ2-7; possibly TRBD2 for D (6 bases). Trimming cost V 4 bases and J 0 bases, with 16 bases left between them. The CDR3 consists of 16 residues. Germline V CDR1 and CDR2: SGHAT, FQNNGV.

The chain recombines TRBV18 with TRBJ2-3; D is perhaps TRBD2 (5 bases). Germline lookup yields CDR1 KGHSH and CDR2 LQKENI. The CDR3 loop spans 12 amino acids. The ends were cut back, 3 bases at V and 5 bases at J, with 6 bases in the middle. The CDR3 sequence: CASSPGLDTQYF. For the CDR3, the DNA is TGTGCCAGCTCACCTGGACTAGATACGCAGTATTTT.

This chain's CDR3 is CASSSGGLAGYREQYF. The CDR3 DNA sequence: TGTGCCAGCAGTTCTGGGGGACTAGCGGGATATAGGGAGCAGTACTTC. The chain carries TRBV6-5 and TRBJ2-7, with 13 bases lining up with TRBD2. Germline CDR1 reads MNHEY; CDR2 reads SVGAGI. This CDR3 is 16 amino acids long. Losses at the gene ends were 4 bases for V and 7 bases for J; bases not matched to a gene: 10.

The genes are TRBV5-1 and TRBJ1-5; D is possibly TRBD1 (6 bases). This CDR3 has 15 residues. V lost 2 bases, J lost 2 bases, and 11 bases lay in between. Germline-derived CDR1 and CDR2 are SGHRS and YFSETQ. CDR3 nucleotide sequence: TGCGCCAGCAGCTTTGGGGGGGGCGGCAATCAGCCCCAGCATTTT. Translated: CASSFGGGGNQPQHF.

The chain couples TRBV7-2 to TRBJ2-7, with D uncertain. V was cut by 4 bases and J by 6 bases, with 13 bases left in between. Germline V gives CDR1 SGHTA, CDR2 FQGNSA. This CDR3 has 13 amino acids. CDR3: CASSSNPSLEQYF. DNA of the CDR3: TGTGCCAGCAGCTCCAACCCCAGTCTCGAGCAGTACTTC.

The CDR3 here is CASSPWTAYNSPLHF. The CDR3 DNA reads TGTGCCAGCAGCCCGTGGACAGCTTATAATTCACCCCTCCACTTT. This chain links TRBV5-4 with TRBJ1-6; the D gene is possibly TRBD1 (6 bases). V lost 4 bases, J lost 4 bases, and 12 bases lay in between. Germline V CDR1 and CDR2: SGHNT, YYREEE (reference sequence). This CDR3 spans 15 amino acids.

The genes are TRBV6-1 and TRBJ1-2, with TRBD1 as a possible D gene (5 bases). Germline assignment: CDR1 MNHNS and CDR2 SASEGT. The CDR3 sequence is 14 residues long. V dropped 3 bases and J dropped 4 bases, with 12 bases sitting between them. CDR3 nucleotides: TGTGCCAGCAGTGAGCGGGGCCCCCGCTATGGCTACACCTTC. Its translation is CASSERGPRYGYTF.

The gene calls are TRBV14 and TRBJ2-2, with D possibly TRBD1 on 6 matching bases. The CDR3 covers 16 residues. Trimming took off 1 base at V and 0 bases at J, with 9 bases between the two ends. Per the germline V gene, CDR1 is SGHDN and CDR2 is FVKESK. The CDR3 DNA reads TGTGCCAGCAGCCAAGTTACAGGGCCGAACACCGGGGAGCTGTTTTTT. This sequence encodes CASSQVTGPNTGELFF. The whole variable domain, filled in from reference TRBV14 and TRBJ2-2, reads EAGVTQFPSHSVIEKGQTVTLRCDPISGHDNLYWYRRVMGKEIKFLLHFVKESKQDESGMPNNRFLAERTGGTYSTLKVQPAELEDSGVYFCASSQVTGPNTGELFFGEGSRLTVL.

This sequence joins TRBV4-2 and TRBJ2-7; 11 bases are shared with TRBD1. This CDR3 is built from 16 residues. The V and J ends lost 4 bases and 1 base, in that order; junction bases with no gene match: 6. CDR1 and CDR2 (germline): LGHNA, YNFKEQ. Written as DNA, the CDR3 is TGTGCCAGCAGCCCCTCCGGGACAGGGGGTTCCTACGAGCAGTACTTC. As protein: CASSPSGTGGSYEQYF.

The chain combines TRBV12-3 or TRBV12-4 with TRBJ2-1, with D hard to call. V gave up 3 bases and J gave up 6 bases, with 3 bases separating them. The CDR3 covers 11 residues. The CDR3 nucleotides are TGTGCCAGCAGTTTTAGCAATGAGCAGTTCTTC. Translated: CASSFSNEQFF.

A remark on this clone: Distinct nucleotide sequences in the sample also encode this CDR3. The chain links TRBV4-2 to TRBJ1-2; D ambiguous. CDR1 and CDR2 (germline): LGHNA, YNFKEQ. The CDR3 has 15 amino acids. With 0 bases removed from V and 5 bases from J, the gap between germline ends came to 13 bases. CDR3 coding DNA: TGTGCCAGCAGCCAAGACAGGTCCCGAGGGTATGGCTACACCTTC. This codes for CASSQDRSRGYGYTF.

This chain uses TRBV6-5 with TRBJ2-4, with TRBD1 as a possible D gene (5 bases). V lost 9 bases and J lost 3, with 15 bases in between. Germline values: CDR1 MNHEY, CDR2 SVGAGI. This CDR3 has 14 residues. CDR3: CASRILGDKNIQYF. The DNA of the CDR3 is TGTGCCAGTCGCATCCTAGGGGACAAAAACATTCAGTACTTC.

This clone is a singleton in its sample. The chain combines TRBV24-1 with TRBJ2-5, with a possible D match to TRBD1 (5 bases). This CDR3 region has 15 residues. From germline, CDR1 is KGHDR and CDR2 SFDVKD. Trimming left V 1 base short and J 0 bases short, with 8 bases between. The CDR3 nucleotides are TGTGCCACCAGTGATTTAACAGGCTACCAAGAGACCCAGTACTTC. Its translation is CATSDLTGYQETQYF.

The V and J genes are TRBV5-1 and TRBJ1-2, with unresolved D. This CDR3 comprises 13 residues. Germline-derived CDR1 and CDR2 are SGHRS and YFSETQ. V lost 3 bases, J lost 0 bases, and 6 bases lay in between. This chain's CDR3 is CASSSGSNYGYTF. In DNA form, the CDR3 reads TGCGCCAGCAGCTCGGGGTCTAACTATGGCTACACCTTC.

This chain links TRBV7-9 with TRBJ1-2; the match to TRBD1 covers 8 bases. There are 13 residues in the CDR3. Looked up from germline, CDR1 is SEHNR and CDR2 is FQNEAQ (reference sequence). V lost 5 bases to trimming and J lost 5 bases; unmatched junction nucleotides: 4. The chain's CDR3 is CASSLGTGYGYTF. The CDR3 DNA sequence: TGTGCCAGCAGCCTAGGGACAGGTTATGGCTACACCTTC.

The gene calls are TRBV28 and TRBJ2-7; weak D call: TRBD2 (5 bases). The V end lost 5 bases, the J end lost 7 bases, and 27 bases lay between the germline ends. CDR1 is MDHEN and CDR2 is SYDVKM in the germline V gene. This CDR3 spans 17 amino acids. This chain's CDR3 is CASSEAKSGVVLREQYF. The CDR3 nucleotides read TGTGCCAGCAGTGAAGCCAAGTCCGGGGTGGTTCTGAGGGAGCAGTACTTC.